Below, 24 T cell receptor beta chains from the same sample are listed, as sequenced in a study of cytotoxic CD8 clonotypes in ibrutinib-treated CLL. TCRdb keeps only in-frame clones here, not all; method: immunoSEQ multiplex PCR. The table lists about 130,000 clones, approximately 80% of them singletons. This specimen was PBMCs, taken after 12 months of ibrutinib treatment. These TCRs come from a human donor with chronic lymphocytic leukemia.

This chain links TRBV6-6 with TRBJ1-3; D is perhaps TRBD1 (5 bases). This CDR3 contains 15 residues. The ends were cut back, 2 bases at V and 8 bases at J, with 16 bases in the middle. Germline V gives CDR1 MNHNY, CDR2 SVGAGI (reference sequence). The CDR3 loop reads CASSYGGGTPDTIYF. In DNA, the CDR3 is TGTGCCAGCAGTTACGGCGGGGGGACCCCGGACACCATATATTTT.

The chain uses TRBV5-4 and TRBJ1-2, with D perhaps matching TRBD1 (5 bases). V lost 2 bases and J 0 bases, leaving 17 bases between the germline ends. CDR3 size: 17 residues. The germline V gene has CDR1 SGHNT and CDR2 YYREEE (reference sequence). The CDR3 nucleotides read TGTGCCAGCAGCTTCTCCGCCGGCGGGACTACTAACTATGGCTACACCTTC. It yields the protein CASSFSAGGTTNYGYTF. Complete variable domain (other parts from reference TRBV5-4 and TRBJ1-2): ETGVTQSPTHLIKTRGQQVTLRCSSQSGHNTVSWYQQALGQGPQFIFQYYREEENGRGNFPPRFSGLQFPNYSSELNVNALELDDSALYLCASSFSAGGTTNYGYTFGSGTRLTVV.

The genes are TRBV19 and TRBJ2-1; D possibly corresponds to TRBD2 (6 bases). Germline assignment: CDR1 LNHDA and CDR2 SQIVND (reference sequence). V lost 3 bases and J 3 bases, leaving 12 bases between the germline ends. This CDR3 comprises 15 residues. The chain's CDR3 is CASSIRGTDYNEQFF. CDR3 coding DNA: TGTGCCAGTAGTATCCGCGGGACTGACTACAATGAGCAGTTCTTC.

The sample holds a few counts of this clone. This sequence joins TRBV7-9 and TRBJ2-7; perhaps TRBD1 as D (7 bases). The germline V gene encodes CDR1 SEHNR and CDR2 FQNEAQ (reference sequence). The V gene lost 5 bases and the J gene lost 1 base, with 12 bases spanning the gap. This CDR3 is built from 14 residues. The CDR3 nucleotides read TGTGCCAGCAGCCCGCAGGGGGGTTCCTACGAGCAGTACTTC. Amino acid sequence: CASSPQGGSYEQYF.

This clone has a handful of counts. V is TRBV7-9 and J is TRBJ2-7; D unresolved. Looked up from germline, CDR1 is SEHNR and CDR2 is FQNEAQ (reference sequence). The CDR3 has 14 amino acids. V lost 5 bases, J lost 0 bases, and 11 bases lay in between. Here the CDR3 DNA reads TGTGCCAGCAGCCTAAATCCAGCCTCCTACGAGCAGTACTTC. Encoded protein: CASSLNPASYEQYF. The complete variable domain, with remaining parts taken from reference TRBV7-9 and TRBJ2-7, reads DTGVSQNPRHKITKRGQNVTFRCDPISEHNRLYWYRQTLGQGPEFLTYFQNEAQLEKSRLLSDRFSAERPKGSFSTLEIQRTEQGDSAMYLCASSLNPASYEQYFGPGTRLTVT.

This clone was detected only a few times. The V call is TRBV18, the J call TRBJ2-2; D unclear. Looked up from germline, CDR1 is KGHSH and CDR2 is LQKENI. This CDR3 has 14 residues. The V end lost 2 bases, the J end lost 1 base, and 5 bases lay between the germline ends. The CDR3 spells CASSPGQNTGELFF. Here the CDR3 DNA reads TGTGCCAGCTCACCAGGCCAGAACACCGGGGAGCTGTTTTTT.

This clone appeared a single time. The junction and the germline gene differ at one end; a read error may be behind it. The CDR3 reads CASRLGTQQAYEQYF. CDR3 coding DNA: TGCGCCAGCAGGTTGGGGACGCAGCAGGCCTACGAGCAGTACTTC. V and J are TRBV5-1 and TRBJ2-7; either TRBD1 or TRBD2 may fit D (5 bases each). This CDR3 has 15 amino acids. Germline V gene sequence: CDR1 SGHRS, CDR2 YFSETQ.

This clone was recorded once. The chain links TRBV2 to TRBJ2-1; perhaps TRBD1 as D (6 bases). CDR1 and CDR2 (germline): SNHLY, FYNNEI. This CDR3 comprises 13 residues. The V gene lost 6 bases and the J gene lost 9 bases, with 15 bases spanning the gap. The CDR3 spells CASRADRLSEQFF. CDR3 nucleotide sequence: TGTGCCAGCAGAGCGGACAGATTGAGTGAGCAGTTCTTC.

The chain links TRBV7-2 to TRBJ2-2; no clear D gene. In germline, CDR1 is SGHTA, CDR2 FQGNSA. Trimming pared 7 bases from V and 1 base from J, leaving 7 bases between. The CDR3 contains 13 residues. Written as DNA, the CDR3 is TGTGCCAGCACCCATAAGAACACCGGGGAGCTGTTTTTT. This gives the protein CASTHKNTGELFF.

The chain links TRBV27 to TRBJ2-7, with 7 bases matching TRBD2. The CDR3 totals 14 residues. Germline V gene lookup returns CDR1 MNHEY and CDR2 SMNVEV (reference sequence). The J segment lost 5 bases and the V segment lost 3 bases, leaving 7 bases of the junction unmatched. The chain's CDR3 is CASSFLREPNEQYF. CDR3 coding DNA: TGTGCCAGCAGTTTTTTGCGGGAGCCTAACGAGCAGTACTTC.

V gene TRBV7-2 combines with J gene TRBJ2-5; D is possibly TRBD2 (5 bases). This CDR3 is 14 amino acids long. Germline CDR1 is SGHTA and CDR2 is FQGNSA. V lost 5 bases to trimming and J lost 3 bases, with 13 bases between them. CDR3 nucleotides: TGTGCCAGCAGCCAAAGAGGGCAAGAAGAGACCCAGTACTTC. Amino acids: CASSQRGQEETQYF.

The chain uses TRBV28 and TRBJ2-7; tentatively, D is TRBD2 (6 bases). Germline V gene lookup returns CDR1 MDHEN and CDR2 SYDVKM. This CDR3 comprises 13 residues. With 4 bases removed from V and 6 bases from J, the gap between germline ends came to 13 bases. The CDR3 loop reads CASSYGGAAEQYF. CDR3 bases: TGTGCCAGCAGTTACGGAGGGGCCGCCGAGCAGTACTTC.

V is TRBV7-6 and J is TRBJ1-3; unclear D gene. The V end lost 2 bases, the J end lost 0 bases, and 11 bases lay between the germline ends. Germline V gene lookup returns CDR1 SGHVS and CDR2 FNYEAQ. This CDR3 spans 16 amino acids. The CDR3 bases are TGTGCCAGCAGCTTATCCAGGCCGAACTCTGGAAACACCATATATTTT. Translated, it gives CASSLSRPNSGNTIYF. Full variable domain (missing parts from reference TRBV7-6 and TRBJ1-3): GAGVSQSPRYKVTKRGQDVALRCDPISGHVSLYWYRQALGQGPEFLTYFNYEAQQDKSGLPNDRFSAERPEGSISTLTIQRTEQRDSAMYRCASSLSRPNSGNTIYFGEGSWLTVV.

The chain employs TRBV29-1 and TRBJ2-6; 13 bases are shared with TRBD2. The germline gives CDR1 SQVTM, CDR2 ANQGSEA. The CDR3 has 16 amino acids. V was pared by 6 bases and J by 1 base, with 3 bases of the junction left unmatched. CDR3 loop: CSVRTSGSSGANVLTF. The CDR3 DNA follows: TGCAGCGTCCGGACTAGCGGGAGTTCTGGGGCCAACGTCCTGACTTTC.

The CDR3 sequence is CASRKGAGEQYF. CDR3 nucleotide sequence: TGTGCCAGCAGAAAGGGGGCGGGGGAGCAGTACTTC. The chain couples TRBV7-8 to TRBJ2-7; D possibly corresponds to TRBD1 (7 bases). Germline V gene lookup returns CDR1 SGHVS and CDR2 FQNEAQ. The CDR3 covers 12 residues. Deletions cut 6 bases from V and 7 bases from J, with 13 bases between.

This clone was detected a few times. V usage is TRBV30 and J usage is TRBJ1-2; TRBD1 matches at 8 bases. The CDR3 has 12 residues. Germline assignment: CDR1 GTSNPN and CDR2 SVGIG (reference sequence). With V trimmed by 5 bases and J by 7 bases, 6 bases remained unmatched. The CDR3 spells CAWDRQGSGYTF. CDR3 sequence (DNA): TGTGCCTGGGACCGACAGGGGTCTGGCTACACCTTC.

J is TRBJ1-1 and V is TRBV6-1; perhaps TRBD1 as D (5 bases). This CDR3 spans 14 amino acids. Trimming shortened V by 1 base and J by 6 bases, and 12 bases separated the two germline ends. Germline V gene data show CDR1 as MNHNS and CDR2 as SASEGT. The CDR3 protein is CASSEEWWGPEAFF. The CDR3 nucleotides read TGTGCCAGCAGTGAAGAGTGGTGGGGCCCTGAAGCTTTCTTT.

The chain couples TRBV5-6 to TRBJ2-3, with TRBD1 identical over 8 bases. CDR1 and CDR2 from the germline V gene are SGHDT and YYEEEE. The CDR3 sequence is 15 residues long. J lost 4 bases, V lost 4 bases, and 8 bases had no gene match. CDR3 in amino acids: CASSRDRRGSDTQYF. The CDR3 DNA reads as TGTGCCAGCAGCAGGGACAGGCGAGGGTCAGATACGCAGTATTTT.

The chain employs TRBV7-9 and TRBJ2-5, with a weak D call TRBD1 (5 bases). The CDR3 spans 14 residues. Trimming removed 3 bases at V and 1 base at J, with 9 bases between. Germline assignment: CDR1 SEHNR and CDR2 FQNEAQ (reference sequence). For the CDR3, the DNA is TGTGCCAGCAGCTTTGACAGCATCCAAGAGACCCAGTACTTC. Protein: CASSFDSIQETQYF.

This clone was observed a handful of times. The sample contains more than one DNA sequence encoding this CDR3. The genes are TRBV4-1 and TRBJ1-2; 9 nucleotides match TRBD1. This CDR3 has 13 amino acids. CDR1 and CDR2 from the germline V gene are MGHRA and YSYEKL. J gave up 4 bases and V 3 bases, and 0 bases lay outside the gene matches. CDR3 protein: CASSQTGGYGYTF. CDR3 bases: TGCGCCAGCAGCCAGACAGGGGGCTATGGCTACACCTTC.

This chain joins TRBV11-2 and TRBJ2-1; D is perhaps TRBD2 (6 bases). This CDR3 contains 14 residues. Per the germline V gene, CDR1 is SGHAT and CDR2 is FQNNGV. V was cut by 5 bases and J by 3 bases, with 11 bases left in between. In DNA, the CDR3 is TGTGCCAGCAGCCACGTGGGGGGCTACAATGAGCAGTTCTTC. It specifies CASSHVGGYNEQFF.

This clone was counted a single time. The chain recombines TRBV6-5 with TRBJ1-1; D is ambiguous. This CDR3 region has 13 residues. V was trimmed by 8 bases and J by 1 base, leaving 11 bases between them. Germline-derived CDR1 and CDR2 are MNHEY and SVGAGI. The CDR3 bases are TGTGCCAGCGCATTTTCGGCGAACACTGAAGCTTTCTTT. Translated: CASAFSANTEAFF.

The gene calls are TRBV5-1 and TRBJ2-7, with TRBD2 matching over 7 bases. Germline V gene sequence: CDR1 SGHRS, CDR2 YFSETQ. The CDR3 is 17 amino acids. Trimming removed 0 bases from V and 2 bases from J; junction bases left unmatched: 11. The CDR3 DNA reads TGCGCCAGCAGCTTGGCTTACCGAGCTAGCGGAGCCTACGAGCAGTACTTC. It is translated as CASSLAYRASGAYEQYF.

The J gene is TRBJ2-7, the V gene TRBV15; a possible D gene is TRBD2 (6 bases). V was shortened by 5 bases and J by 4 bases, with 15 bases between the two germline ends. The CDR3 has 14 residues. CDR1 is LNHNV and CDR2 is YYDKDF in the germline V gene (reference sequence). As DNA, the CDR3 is TGTGCCACCAGCGCGGACGGGGGTGGGTACGAGCAGTACTTC. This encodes CATSADGGGYEQYF.